The next 32 T cell receptor beta chains were all read from a single sample in a study of blood T cells in healthy people across ages. A second about 7 to 11 cycle PCR used barcoded and J-beta primers. TCRdb re-derived calls from the 5' RACE reads in MiXCR, one entry per CDR3 protein. This table holds about 1,400,000 distinct CDR3 sequences, roughly 60% found once. The sample consisted of blood. These receptors were collected from a young man in good health.

This clonotype has just a few counts. The V call is TRBV20-1, the J call TRBJ2-7; a possible D gene is TRBD1 (6 bases). The germline gives CDR1 DFQATT, CDR2 SNEGSKA (reference sequence). The CDR3 is 15 residues long. V lost 1 base and J lost 4, with 17 bases in between. CDR3 bases: TGCAGTGCTAGAGGCCTGGACAGTATGTATTACGAGCAGTACTTC. It translates to CSARGLDSMYYEQYF.

The CDR3 coding sequence is TGTGCCAGCAGGACCCTAGCGGGAGTAGGCAATGAGCAGTTCTTC. Its translation: CASRTLAGVGNEQFF. The chain uses TRBV2 and TRBJ2-1; 10 positions agree with TRBD2. The CDR3 sequence is 15 residues long. Trimming removed 6 bases from V and 6 bases from J; junction bases left unmatched: 8. Germline CDR1 is SNHLY and CDR2 is FYNNEI.

The gene calls are TRBV20-1 and TRBJ2-1; 8 bases agree with TRBD2. The CDR3 totals 14 residues. Germline values: CDR1 DFQATT, CDR2 SNEGSKA (reference sequence). V lost 2 bases to trimming and J lost 6 bases; unmatched junction nucleotides: 6. In DNA form, the CDR3 reads TGCAGTGCTAGACTGGCGGGAGGTTCCAATGAGCAGTTCTTC. This encodes CSARLAGGSNEQFF.

In its sample, this clonotype was seen once. The rearrangement links TRBV11-2 to TRBJ2-1; 7 bases agree with TRBD2. CDR1 SGHAT and CDR2 FQNNGV come from the germline V gene. With 1 base clipped from V and 3 bases from J, the junction kept 6 bases outside the gene matches. CDR3 length: 16 residues. The CDR3 region has the DNA TGTGCCAGCAGCTTAGCGGGAGGTCTGGTCTACAATGAGCAGTTCTTC. It encodes CASSLAGGLVYNEQFF.

The chain links TRBV11-1 to TRBJ2-4; TRBD2 agrees at 8 bases. The J call may be wrong; the DNA end is better matched by TRBJ2-7. This CDR3 contains 15 residues. Germline-derived CDR1 and CDR2 are SGHAT and FQDESV (reference sequence). CDR3 in DNA: TGTGCCAGCAGCCTCGACACTAGCGGAGCCTACGAGCAGTACTTC. Protein product: CASSLDTSGAYEQYF.

This chain links TRBV30 with TRBJ2-5, with TRBD1 matching 7 bases. TRBJ2-7 matches the DNA end more closely, so the J call is doubtful. This CDR3 region has 15 residues. Germline V CDR1 and CDR2: GTSNPN, SVGIG (reference sequence). CDR3 sequence: CAWSVPLTGPYEQYF. CDR3 DNA sequence: TGTGCCTGGAGTGTACCCCTGACAGGGCCCTACGAGCAGTACTTC.

The chain has TRBV24-1 and TRBJ2-1, with TRBD2 matching over 8 bases. The CDR3 is made up of 15 amino acids. The germline V gene encodes CDR1 KGHDR and CDR2 SFDVKD. With 4 bases clipped from V and 8 bases from J, the junction kept 9 bases outside the gene matches. The CDR3 here is CATSDPRTSFDEQFF. CDR3 nucleotides: TGTGCCACCAGTGACCCCCGGACTAGCTTTGATGAGCAGTTCTTC.

This clonotype was detected only a few times. The rearrangement links TRBV15 to TRBJ2-1; no clear D. Germline V gene lookup returns CDR1 LNHNV and CDR2 YYDKDF (reference sequence). Trimming took 0 bases from V and 7 from J, leaving 13 bases between them. This CDR3 has 15 residues. The DNA of the CDR3 is TGTGCCACCAGCAGAGACCCAATCTCGGGTAATGAGCAGTTCTTC. The encoded protein is CATSRDPISGNEQFF.

This clonotype was seen a handful of times. The J gene is TRBJ2-7, the V gene TRBV29-1; no reliable D call. Trimming left V 1 base short and J 6 bases short, with 13 bases between. The V gene's germline CDR1 is SQVTM and CDR2 ANQGSEA. The CDR3 loop spans 13 amino acids. The CDR3 DNA sequence: TGCAGCGTTGAAGGTTCGGCCCCGTTCGAGCAGTACTTC. Protein sequence: CSVEGSAPFEQYF.

This chain uses TRBV27 with TRBJ2-3; TRBD2 is a possible D gene (5 bases). V was shortened by 5 bases and J by 1 base, with 16 bases between the two germline ends. Germline V gene sequence: CDR1 MNHEY, CDR2 SMNVEV (reference sequence). The CDR3 is 16 residues long. The CDR3 region is CASSPVATGGTDTQYF. DNA for the CDR3: TGTGCCAGCAGTCCAGTAGCGACTGGTGGCACAGATACGCAGTATTTT.

The rearrangement links TRBV18 to TRBJ2-5; TRBD1 or TRBD2 may be the D gene (5 bases each). The CDR3 contains 15 residues. Trimming shortened V by 3 bases and J by 3 bases, and 14 bases separated the two germline ends. Per germline, CDR1 KGHSH and CDR2 LQKENI. The CDR3, as DNA: TGTGCCAGCTCACCTGAGGGATGGGGCGAAGAGACCCAGTACTTC. Residues: CASSPEGWGEETQYF. Together with reference TRBV18 and TRBJ2-5, the CDR3 gives the full variable domain: NAGVMQNPRHLVRRRGQEARLRCSPMKGHSHVYWYRQLPEEGLKFMVYLQKENIIDESGMPKERFSAEFPKEGPSILRIQQVVRGDSAAYFCASSPEGWGEETQYFGPGTRLLVL.

This clonotype has a count of ten or more. The chain joins TRBV3-1 to TRBJ2-3; D is unresolved. The CDR3 is 12 residues long. Deletions cut 1 base from V and 5 bases from J, with 4 bases between. In germline, CDR1 is LGHDT, CDR2 YNNKEL (reference sequence). CDR3 nucleotides: TGTGCCAGCAGCCAAGTCCGAGATACGCAGTATTTT. This translates into CASSQVRDTQYF.

As for this clonotype: A much larger clonotype is one base distant, so this may be a read error. The genes are TRBV21-1 and TRBJ2-7; whether TRBD2, the table's D call, matches the DNA was not checked. TRBV21-1 counts as a pseudogene. The length of the CDR3 is 16 residues. This chain's CDR3 is CASNPRLAGTSYEQYF. DNA for the CDR3: TGTGCCAGCAACCCCCGACTAGCGGGGACCTCCTACGAGCAGTACTTC.

The table lists this clonotype with a few counts. The rearrangement links TRBV9 to TRBJ2-6, with D unclear. Germline CDR1 is SGDLS and CDR2 is YYNGEE. The V end lost 0 bases, the J end lost 0 bases, and 4 bases lay between the germline ends. This CDR3 region has 15 residues. The CDR3 sequence: CASSVDHSGANVLTF. The CDR3 nucleotides are TGTGCCAGCAGCGTAGACCACTCTGGGGCCAACGTCCTGACTTTC.

There are a few counts of this clonotype. This chain uses TRBV6-2 or TRBV6-3 with TRBJ2-6, with D perhaps TRBD1 or TRBD2 (5 bases each). Per germline, CDR1 MNHEY and CDR2 SVGEGT. The CDR3 is 17 amino acids. Trimming removed 2 bases from V and 2 bases from J, with 13 bases in between. CDR3 protein: CASSYQPMGAGANVLTF. In DNA form, the CDR3 reads TGTGCCAGCAGTTACCAGCCCATGGGGGCTGGGGCCAACGTCCTGACTTTC.

The chain's CDR3 is CSGYQPANTDTQYF. The CDR3 nucleotides read TGCAGTGGATATCAGCCCGCTAACACAGATACGCAGTATTTT. This chain uses TRBV20-1 with TRBJ2-3; D is unclear. V was shortened by 7 bases and J by 2 bases, with 16 bases between the two germline ends. Germline V gene data show CDR1 as DFQATT and CDR2 as SNEGSKA (reference sequence). The CDR3 spans 14 residues.

The V call is TRBV20-1, the J call TRBJ2-1, with 11 bases matching TRBD2. Germline V lookup: CDR1 DFQATT, CDR2 SNEGSKA (reference sequence). Losses at the gene ends were 6 bases for V and 9 bases for J; bases not matched to a gene: 16. This CDR3 region has 16 residues. The CDR3 spells CSAELFPGLAATEQFF. The CDR3 coding sequence is TGCAGTGCCGAATTATTTCCGGGACTAGCGGCCACTGAGCAGTTCTTC.

The J gene is TRBJ2-1, the V gene TRBV20-1; 12 nucleotides agree with TRBD2. The V gene end was trimmed by 6 bases and the J gene end by 7 bases; junction bases not matched to a gene: 4. The length of the CDR3 is 13 residues. Per germline, CDR1 DFQATT and CDR2 SNEGSKA (reference sequence). The CDR3 here is CSAMTSGSNEQFF. DNA of the CDR3: TGCAGTGCCATGACTAGCGGGAGTAATGAGCAGTTCTTC.

CDR3 sequence (DNA): TGCAGCGTTGAAGGTAGTAGCGGGAGGTGGTTTACGCAGTATTTT. Translation: CSVEGSSGRWFTQYF. The J gene is TRBJ2-3, the V gene TRBV29-1; 10 nucleotides align to TRBD2. Germline trimming cut 1 base from V and 8 bases from J; bases unmatched to any gene: 9. From germline, CDR1 is SQVTM and CDR2 ANQGSEA. This CDR3 has 15 amino acids.

This clonotype has a handful of counts. The V and J genes are TRBV4-1 and TRBJ2-5; TRBD1 agrees at 7 bases. The J call may be wrong; the DNA end is better matched by TRBJ2-7. Germline V gene sequence: CDR1 MGHRA, CDR2 YSYEKL. The CDR3 covers 13 residues. CDR3 amino acids: CASSYDRANEQYF. CDR3 nucleotide sequence: TGCGCCAGCAGCTACGACAGGGCCAACGAGCAGTACTTC.

This clonotype was detected only a few times. The rearrangement uses TRBV4-1 and TRBJ1-1; 9 bases agree with TRBD1. The germline V gene encodes CDR1 MGHRA and CDR2 YSYEKL. The CDR3 is 19 amino acids. J gave up 3 bases and V 0 bases, and 14 bases lay outside the gene matches. CDR3 DNA sequence: TGCGCCAGCAGCCAAGATCGGATGGAAACAGGGGGCGGGCACACTGAAGCTTTCTTT. It specifies CASSQDRMETGGGHTEAFF.

Concerning this clonotype: The junction does not match germline at one end; this may be a read error. The gene calls are TRBV7-7 and TRBJ1-5; perhaps TRBD1 as D (6 bases). CDR1 and CDR2 from the germline V gene are SSHAT and FNYEAQ (reference sequence). This CDR3 contains 16 residues. The CDR3 DNA reads as TGTGCTAGCACCTTAGGGGAGGGGACAAACGGTCAGCCCCAGCATTTT. Its translation is CASTLGEGTNGQPQHF. The full variable domain, in which reference TRBV7-7 and TRBJ1-5 provide the parts outside the CDR3, is GAGVSQSPRYKVTKRGQDVTLRCDPISSHATLYWYQQALGQGPEFLTYFNYEAQPDKSGLPSDRFSAERPEGSISTLTIQRTEQRDSAMYRCASTLGEGTNGQPQHFGDGTRLSIL.

This clonotype was observed a handful of times. V gene TRBV6-6 combines with J gene TRBJ2-1; no definite D call. The CDR3 length is 17 residues. Trimming removed 0 bases at V and 3 bases at J, with 15 bases between. Looked up from germline, CDR1 is MNHNY and CDR2 is SVGAGI (reference sequence). This chain's CDR3 is CASSYSPSAVDYNEQFF. Here the CDR3 DNA reads TGTGCCAGCAGTTACTCCCCTAGTGCCGTCGACTACAATGAGCAGTTCTTC.

This sequence joins TRBV28 and TRBJ2-3; the D gene is possibly TRBD1 (6 bases). Germline CDR1 MDHEN, CDR2 SYDVKM. Trimming shortened V by 6 bases and J by 2 bases, and 18 bases separated the two germline ends. CDR3 length: 16 residues. The CDR3 DNA reads TGTGCCAGCAGACTTTCGAACAGGGTGGTCACAGATACGCAGTATTTT. This codes for CASRLSNRVVTDTQYF.

This clonotype was seen only a few times. V usage is TRBV29-1 and J usage is TRBJ1-1, with TRBD1 matching 7 bases. Trimming removed 4 bases from V and 5 bases from J; junction bases left unmatched: 4. Germline assignment: CDR1 SQVTM and CDR2 ANQGSEA. CDR3 length: 12 amino acids. In DNA, the CDR3 is TGCAGCGTTGTTGAGGGGGCTACTGAAGCTTTCTTT. It encodes CSVVEGATEAFF.

The J gene is TRBJ2-2, the V gene TRBV27; 7 nucleotides match TRBD2. The CDR3 length is 17 residues. Per germline, CDR1 MNHEY and CDR2 SMNVEV (reference sequence). Trimming cost V 6 bases and J 3 bases; bases outside gene matches: 13. The CDR3 sequence is CASSALMGGFYTGELFF. The CDR3 region has the DNA TGTGCCAGCAGCGCGCTAATGGGAGGGTTTTACACCGGGGAGCTGTTTTTT.

This chain connects TRBV7-2 to TRBJ1-2, with 8 nucleotides matching TRBD1. The V and J ends lost 5 bases and 0 bases, in that order; junction bases with no gene match: 8. The CDR3 sequence is 16 residues long. Germline V lookup: CDR1 SGHTA, CDR2 FQGNSA. The CDR3 sequence is CASSGGTGSTNYGYTF. DNA for the CDR3: TGTGCCAGCAGCGGGGGGACAGGATCAACTAACTATGGCTACACCTTC.

In this sample, this clonotype turned up a few times. The rearrangement joins TRBV4-1 to TRBJ1-2, with D possibly matching TRBD1 (6 bases). The CDR3 is 16 amino acids. Germline CDR1 MGHRA, CDR2 YSYEKL. The V end was cut by 1 base, the J end by 5 bases, with 17 bases between. CDR3 loop: CASSQVHSGAHYGYTF. CDR3 sequence (DNA): TGCGCCAGCAGCCAAGTCCACTCAGGGGCGCATTATGGCTACACCTTC.

V usage is TRBV20-1 and J usage is TRBJ2-1; maybe TRBD2 (6 bases). Per the germline V gene, CDR1 is DFQATT and CDR2 is SNEGSKA (reference sequence). The CDR3 sequence is 15 residues long. The V end was cut by 0 bases, the J end by 5 bases, with 14 bases between. DNA of the CDR3: TGCAGTGCTAGAGAACCCCGGGGGAACCACAATGAGCAGTTCTTC. Protein product: CSAREPRGNHNEQFF.

This sequence joins TRBV4-1 and TRBJ2-2, with 8 bases matching TRBD2. The germline V gene encodes CDR1 MGHRA and CDR2 YSYEKL. V shed 3 bases and J 2 bases; nucleotides not matched to a gene: 8. There are 17 residues in the CDR3. The CDR3: CASSHGGGRGNTGELFF. DNA of the CDR3: TGCGCCAGCAGCCACGGGGGGGGCAGGGGAAACACCGGGGAGCTGTTTTTT.

This chain links TRBV9 with TRBJ2-3; 9 nucleotides align to TRBD2. This CDR3 region has 16 residues. Germline assignment: CDR1 SGDLS and CDR2 YYNGEE. Losses at the gene ends were 5 bases for V and 5 bases for J; bases not matched to a gene: 12. The CDR3 spells CASSPRASGIRDTQYF. CDR3 nucleotides: TGTGCCAGCAGTCCTCGGGCTAGCGGGATAAGAGATACGCAGTATTTT. Filled out from reference TRBV9 and TRBJ2-3, the complete variable domain reads DSGVTQTPKHLITATGQRVTLRCSPRSGDLSVYWYQQSLDQGLQFLIQYYNGEERAKGNILERFSAQQFPDLHSELNLSSLELGDSALYFCASSPRASGIRDTQYFGPGTRLTVL.

The V gene is TRBV20-1, the J gene TRBJ2-7, with D tentatively TRBD2 (5 bases). V was clipped by 3 bases and J by 2 bases, with 17 bases between them. Germline lookup yields CDR1 DFQATT and CDR2 SNEGSKA (reference sequence). This CDR3 contains 15 residues. DNA of the CDR3: TGCAGTGCTAGGGAACCTCGAGGGCGCACCTACGAGCAGTACTTC. Its protein is CSAREPRGRTYEQYF.